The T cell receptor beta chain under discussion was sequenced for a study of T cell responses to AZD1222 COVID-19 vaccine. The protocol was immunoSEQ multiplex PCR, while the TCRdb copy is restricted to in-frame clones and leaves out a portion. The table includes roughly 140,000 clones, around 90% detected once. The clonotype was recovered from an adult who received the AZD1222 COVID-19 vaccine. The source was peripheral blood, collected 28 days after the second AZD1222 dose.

The CDR3 DNA reads as TGTGCCAGCAGCTTAGACCGGGACGGCTATGGCTACACCTTC. This codes for CASSLDRDGYGYTF. The chain recombines TRBV11-2 with TRBJ1-2, with D maybe TRBD1 (5 bases). The CDR3 has 14 residues. The germline gives CDR1 SGHAT, CDR2 FQNNGV. Deletions cut 0 bases from V and 4 bases from J, with 9 bases between.